These 8 T cell receptor beta chains share one sample of origin, sequenced in a study of T-cell reconstitution after alpha-beta-depleted transplantation in children. Unique molecular identifiers were incorporated when the TCRbeta library was constructed. TCRdb passed the PCR reads through MiXCR, listing each CDR3 protein once. Here the sample spans about 460,000 distinct CDR3 sequences, about 10% being singletons. The specimen was PBMCs, mostly from graft donor cells, collected 180 days after TCRalphabeta/CD19-depleted stem cell transplant. These receptors were obtained from a female patient aged 2-9 years who had a stem cell transplant for aplastic anemia, so the T cells may come from the graft donor.

The V and J genes are TRBV29-1 and TRBJ2-2; 10 nucleotides line up with TRBD1. Per germline, CDR1 SQVTM and CDR2 ANQGSEA. Losses at the gene ends were 6 bases for V and 6 bases for J; bases not matched to a gene: 10. This CDR3 has 15 amino acids. The DNA of the CDR3 is TGCAGCGTGGGGGGAGTGGACAGGGGGTCCGGGGAGCTGTTTTTT. Translating it yields CSVGGVDRGSGELFF.

The chain combines TRBV12-3 or TRBV12-4 with TRBJ1-1; D gene ambiguous. The ends were cut back, 0 bases at V and 5 bases at J, with 7 bases in the middle. CDR3 length: 13 amino acids. As DNA, the CDR3 is TGTGCCAGCAGTTTAGCGCCGGGAACTGAAGCTTTCTTT. It encodes CASSLAPGTEAFF.

This clonotype has only a few counts. This chain connects TRBV4-3 to TRBJ2-7; the match to TRBD2 covers 9 bases. V lost 1 base and J lost 2; bases outside the gene matches: 9. Germline loops: CDR1 LGHNA, CDR2 YSLEER. The CDR3 consists of 17 residues. As DNA, the CDR3 is TGCGCCAGCAGCCAAGTAGGGAGAGCGGGAGGCCCCTACGAGCAGTACTTC. Translated, it gives CASSQVGRAGGPYEQYF.

This clonotype has at least ten counts. The chain carries TRBV10-3 and TRBJ2-7; 7 nucleotides agree with TRBD2. The length of the CDR3 is 14 residues. Germline CDR1 is ENHRY and CDR2 is SYGVKD. The V segment lost 5 bases and the J segment 2 bases; nucleotides outside the gene matches: 6. CDR3 amino acids: CAISLAATTYEQYF. In DNA, the CDR3 is TGTGCCATCAGTCTAGCGGCTACCACCTACGAGCAGTACTTC.

This clonotype was counted ten times or more. The V gene is TRBV7-9, the J gene TRBJ2-3; D is unresolved. V gave up 6 bases and J gave up 5 bases, with 24 bases separating them. Germline V gene sequence: CDR1 SEHNR, CDR2 FQNEAQ (reference sequence). The CDR3 runs 17 residues. This chain's CDR3 is CASSPIPGRPMEDTQYF. In nucleotides, the CDR3 is TGTGCCAGCAGTCCGATCCCAGGCAGACCGATGGAAGATACGCAGTATTTT.

This clonotype was seen only a few times. V and J are TRBV6-6 and TRBJ1-5; a weak D match, TRBD1 (5 bases). CDR3 length equals 13 residues. V dropped 6 bases and J dropped 7 bases, with 13 bases sitting between them. Per the germline V gene, CDR1 is MNHNY and CDR2 is SVGAGI (reference sequence). CDR3 in amino acids: CASRGGIGQPQHF. CDR3 nucleotide sequence: TGTGCCAGCAGGGGGGGGATCGGGCAGCCCCAGCATTTT.

The V gene is TRBV28, the J gene TRBJ2-7; 7 positions match TRBD2. Germline assignment: CDR1 MDHEN and CDR2 SYDVKM. The trim removed 7 bases at V and 0 bases at J, leaving 3 bases unmatched. CDR3 length: 13 residues. In DNA form, the CDR3 reads TGTGCCAGCACGATAGCGGGCTCCTACGAGCAGTACTTC. Translating it yields CASTIAGSYEQYF.

This clonotype was observed a handful of times. The chain joins TRBV7-9 to TRBJ2-7; TRBD1 aligns across 7 bases. CDR3 length equals 15 residues. The V and J ends lost 2 bases and 2 bases, in that order; junction bases with no gene match: 6. Germline values: CDR1 SEHNR, CDR2 FQNEAQ (reference sequence). In DNA, the CDR3 is TGTGCCAGCAGCTTATTACCGACAGGGCCCTACGAGCAGTACTTC. It specifies CASSLLPTGPYEQYF.